This T cell receptor beta chain stems from a study of blood T cell repertoires in COVID-19 (dated by TCRdb to 2018 to 2021). Context from the whole study: Samples from collaborators originated in the United States, Italy and Spain and spanned both the acute and convalescent phases of COVID-19. The material from the prospective study consisted of cDNA or gDNA derived from T cells, B-cell-depleted T cells, or PBMCs. Deeply sampled blood TCRbeta repertoires from subjects exposed to, actively infected with, or recovered from COVID-19 were included in the dataset. The repertoires were released in a freely available public database intended as a resource for research on the immune response to SARS-CoV-2. The samples were drawn from two sources: the first 160 participants of the ongoing ImmuneRACE study, and over 1,000 subjects contributed by 6 global collaborators. A de-identified subject ID, COVID-19 status, age in years and sex were almost always included in the sample metadata. HLA class I and class II types, where available, came from metadata supplied by the sample provider rather than from assay-based typing.

Whole blood was collected in K2EDTA tubes by collaborating institutions according to the institutions' own protocols. For TCRbeta analysis, collaborator samples were shipped as frozen whole blood, as isolated PBMCs, or as DNA extracted from either sample type. TCRbeta CDR3 regions were amplified from genomic DNA by means of the immunoSEQ Assay, a bias-controlled multiplex PCR. The original methods were these. Nucleated cell counts per sample were estimated from amplification of reference gene primers within the assay. Sequence reads were collapsed and filtered to measure the absolute abundance of every unique TCRbeta CDR3 rearrangement. For each sample, productive Simpson clonality was calculated as the square root of Simpson's diversity index across productive rearrangements. TCRdb limited this immuneACCESS table to in-frame rearrangements with V and J called. A share of clones is missing; checked studies link under half to unresolved V genes, and the rest is unexplained. The V and J calls and the clone size are those of that table, but D and trimming were determined from the DNA. Across this sample there are over 250,000 clones, with 80% to 90% seen only once. The ten biggest clones cover 9.5% to 12% of the sample.

On this clone: Its antigen is not yet known. No quality values exist for individual bases; no much larger clone is one base distant.

The CDR3 covers 15 residues, taking in both the cysteine and the phenylalanine. This entry keeps only the CDR3 DNA: 45 bases, framed from base 1. Trimming takes 0 bases from V and 5 bases from J, and the germline ends sit 13 bases apart. Sequences MNHNY (CDR1) and SVGAGI (CDR2) are obtained from the germline V gene (reference sequence). What the research found in general, with its limitations: The quantity of clinical and demographic metadata differed by source and by participant and was supplied without curation.

The chain links TRBV6-6 with TRBJ1-1, with the D gene too uncertain to name. The origin of this receptor is a woman in her sixties or seventies with acute or convalescent COVID-19. The specimen was peripheral blood. In nucleotide form, the sequence is TGTGCCAGCAGTTACTCGAGGGTATCGGATACTGAAGCTTTCTTT. The resulting protein is CASSYSRVSDTEAFF.